Given below is one TCR beta chain in context. Its antigen remains unidentified. CDR1 and CDR2 (germline): SGHRS, YFSETQ. The CDR3 has 14 amino acids. J gave up 9 bases and V 8 bases, and 9 bases lay outside the gene matches. These data are taken from a study of Ad26.COV2.S vaccination and SARS-CoV-2 variants. Findings and limits, study-wide: Spike-specific TCR breadth was greater in vaccine than placebo recipients. The analyses of TCR breadth and depth may have understated the size of total T cell responses.

The table came from immunoSEQ multiplex PCR; TCRdb's copy has only in-frame clones and leaves some out. Of approximately 400,000 clones in the sample, about 91% were seen once. The TCR sequence derives from a human donor who had recovered from COVID-19. J is TRBJ2-1 and V is TRBV5-1; 12 bases fit TRBD1. The specimen comprised peripheral blood, sampled after recovery from COVID-19. The CDR3 region has the DNA TGCGCCAGTAGAGCCGGGACAGGGGGCGGTGAGCAGTTCTTC. Translated: CASRAGTGGGEQFF.